This TCR beta chain was recorded in a study of T cell repertoires in cytomegalovirus infection. TCRdb re-called the reads with MiXCR, one entry per CDR3 protein. This sample has a few hundred thousand distinct CDR3 sequences, with 8% to 9.5% found just once. This clonotype was recorded many times. Trimming removed 6 bases at V and 0 bases at J, with 11 bases between. The CDR3 loop spans 15 amino acids. Per the germline V gene, CDR1 is MDHEN and CDR2 is SYDVKM. The sequenced sample was PBMCs. The chain couples TRBV28 to TRBJ1-4; D not resolved. The origin of this receptor is a human donor in good health (CMV status not recorded). Some clones in this sample may be carry-over from other donors' samples. For the CDR3, the DNA is TGTGCCAGCAGGGACTATTACTCAACTAATGAAAAACTGTTTTTT. As protein: CASRDYYSTNEKLFF.